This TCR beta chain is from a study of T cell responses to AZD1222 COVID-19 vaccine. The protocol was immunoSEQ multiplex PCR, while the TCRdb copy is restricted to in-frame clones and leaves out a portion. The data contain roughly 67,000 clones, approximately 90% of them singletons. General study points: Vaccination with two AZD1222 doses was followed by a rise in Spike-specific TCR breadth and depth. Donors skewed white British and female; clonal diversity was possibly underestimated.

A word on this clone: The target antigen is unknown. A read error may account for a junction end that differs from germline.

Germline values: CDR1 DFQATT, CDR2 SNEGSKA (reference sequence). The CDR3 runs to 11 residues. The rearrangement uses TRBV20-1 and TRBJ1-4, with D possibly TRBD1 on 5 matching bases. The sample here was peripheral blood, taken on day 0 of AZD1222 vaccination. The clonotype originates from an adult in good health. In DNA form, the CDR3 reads TGCAGTGCAACCCCCCTCCTGGGGCCCGCTTTT. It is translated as CSATPLLGPAF.